This TCR beta chain was recorded in a study of T cell responses to AZD1222 COVID-19 vaccine. Study-level results: Clonal diversity was possibly underestimated, and the donors were mostly white British, with more females.

The assay was immunoSEQ multiplex PCR, and TCRdb's table has in-frame clones only and misses some. The sample holds some 170,000 clones, 80% to 90% seen once. Worth noting for this clone: The antigen is undetermined.

The clonotype comes from an adult who received the MenACWY meningococcal vaccine as a control. The material sequenced was peripheral blood, taken 28 days after the second dose of the MenACWY control vaccine.

The DNA of the CDR3 is TGTGCCTGGGTGGCAACCGGGGAGCTGTTTTTT. Translation: CAWVATGELFF. V and J are TRBV30 and TRBJ2-2; no firm D call. Germline CDR1 GTSNPN, CDR2 SVGIG (reference sequence). Trimming stripped 5 bases from V and 5 bases from J, with 6 bases between. The CDR3 totals 11 residues.